The present T cell receptor beta chain was sequenced within a study of blood T cell repertoires in COVID-19. For the study at large: The cDNA or gDNA used as material had been derived from T cells, B-cell-depleted T cells, or PBMCs.

The table came from immunoSEQ multiplex PCR; TCRdb's copy has only in-frame clones and leaves some out. The sample includes about 170,000 clones, about 85% seen only once; the top ten take approximately 3%. V dropped 1 base and J dropped 4 bases, with 23 bases sitting between them. CDR3 size: 19 residues. The germline V gene has CDR1 SGHVS and CDR2 FQNEAQ. This clone was counted once. This sequence joins TRBV7-8 and TRBJ1-5, with D possibly being TRBD1 (5 bases). The sequence was collected from a human donor with acute or convalescent COVID-19. The donor label of this sample is uncertain. The sequenced sample was peripheral blood. The CDR3 DNA reads as TGTGCCAGCAGCTTAGGGGCGCGGACAACCACTTTTCGAAATCAGCCCCAGCATTTT. Protein: CASSLGARTTTFRNQPQHF.